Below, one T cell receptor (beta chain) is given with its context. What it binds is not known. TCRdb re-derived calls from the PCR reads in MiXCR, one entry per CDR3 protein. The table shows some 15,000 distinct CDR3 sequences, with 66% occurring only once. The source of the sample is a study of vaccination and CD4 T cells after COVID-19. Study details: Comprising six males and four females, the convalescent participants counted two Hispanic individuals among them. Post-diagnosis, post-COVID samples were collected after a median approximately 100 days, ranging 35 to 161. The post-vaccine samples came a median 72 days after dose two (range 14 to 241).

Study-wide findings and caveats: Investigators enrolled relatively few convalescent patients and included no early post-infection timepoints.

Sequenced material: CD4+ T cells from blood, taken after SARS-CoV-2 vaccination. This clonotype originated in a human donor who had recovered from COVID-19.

This CDR3 reads CAISKTGGIEETQYF. CDR3 bases: TGTGCCATCAGTAAGACAGGGGGCATTGAAGAGACCCAGTACTTC. This chain joins TRBV10-3 and TRBJ2-5, with TRBD1 matching 10 bases. The ends lost 5 bases at V and 3 bases at J; junction bases unmatched: 6. The CDR3 spans 15 residues. Germline V gene sequence: CDR1 ENHRY, CDR2 SYGVKD.